This T cell receptor beta chain was recorded in a study of CD8 T cells in Susac syndrome. Study information: At the time of blood draw, patients with Susac syndrome were therapy-naive, receiving corticosteroids, or receiving intravenous immunoglobulin alone.

Reverse transcription of about 0.45 to 1 ug RNA was carried out with random hexamers. Across 54 Vbeta and 13 Jbeta, immunoSEQ multiplex PCR amplified TCR beta CDR3. TCRdb fed the immunoSEQ multiplex PCR reads into MiXCR, producing one record per CDR3 protein. The sample includes about 210,000 distinct CDR3 sequences, 94% of them seen just once. There are 15 residues in the CDR3. V lost 1 base, J lost 6 bases, and 7 bases stayed unmatched. Germline V lookup: CDR1 SGHAT, CDR2 FQNNGV. The sequenced sample was CD4+ T cells from PBMCs. The chain combines TRBV11-2 with TRBJ1-2, with 8 bases identical to TRBD1. The receptor was isolated from a human donor with Susac syndrome. This CDR3 reads CASSLVAQGENGYTF. The CDR3, as DNA: TGTGCCAGCAGCTTAGTCGCACAGGGGGAGAATGGCTACACCTTC.